This TCR beta chain was profiled in a study of blood T cell repertoires in COVID-19. CDR1 is SGDLS and CDR2 is YYNGEE in the germline V gene. The CDR3 spans 14 residues. Trimming took 4 bases from V and 5 from J; bases not matched to a gene: 3. Generated by immunoSEQ multiplex PCR, the TCRdb table keeps only in-frame clones and is missing some. This table holds around 130,000 clones, around 80% found once. The age range of participants was 18 to 89 years, with residence in about two dozen US areas. Participants reported their clinical history, and cohort assignment relied on those reports. V is TRBV9 and J is TRBJ2-5; TRBD2 matches at 12 bases. This receptor was taken from a man aged 35 to 55 with acute COVID-19. The material sequenced was PBMCs or T cells enriched from blood (not recorded which). CDR3 protein: CASSPGLAGETQYF. The CDR3 nucleotides read TGTGCCAGCAGCCCAGGACTAGCGGGGGAGACCCAGTACTTC.